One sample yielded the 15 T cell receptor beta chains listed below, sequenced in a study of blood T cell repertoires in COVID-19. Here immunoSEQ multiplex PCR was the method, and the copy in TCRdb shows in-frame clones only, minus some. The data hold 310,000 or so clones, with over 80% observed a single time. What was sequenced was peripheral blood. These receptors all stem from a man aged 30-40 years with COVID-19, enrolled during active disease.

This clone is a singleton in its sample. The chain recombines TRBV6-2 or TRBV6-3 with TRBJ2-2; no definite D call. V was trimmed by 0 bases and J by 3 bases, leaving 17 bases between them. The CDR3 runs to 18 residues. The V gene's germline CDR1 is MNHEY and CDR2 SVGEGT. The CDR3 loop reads CASSYSGLSLTDTGELFF. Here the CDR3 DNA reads TGTGCCAGCAGTTACTCTGGTCTATCCCTCACCGACACCGGGGAGCTGTTTTTT.

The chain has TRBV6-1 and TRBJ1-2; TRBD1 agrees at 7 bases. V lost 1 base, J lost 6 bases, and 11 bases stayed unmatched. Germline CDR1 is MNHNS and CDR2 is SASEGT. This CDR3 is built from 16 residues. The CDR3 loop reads CASSEDPGQRANGYTF. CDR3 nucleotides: TGTGCCAGCAGTGAAGATCCGGGACAGAGAGCAAATGGCTACACCTTC.

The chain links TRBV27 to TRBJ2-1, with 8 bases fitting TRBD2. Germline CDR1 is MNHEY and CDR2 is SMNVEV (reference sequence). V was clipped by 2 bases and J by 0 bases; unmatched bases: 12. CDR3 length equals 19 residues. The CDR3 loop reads CASSLISGSGGSSYNEQFF. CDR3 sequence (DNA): TGTGCCAGCAGTTTAATAAGCGGGAGTGGGGGGAGCTCCTACAATGAGCAGTTCTTC.

CDR3 sequence: CAMAKTGYETQYF. The DNA of the CDR3 is TGTGCCATGGCGAAGACAGGGTATGAGACCCAGTACTTC. V usage is TRBV10-3 and J usage is TRBJ2-5, with 7 bases lining up with TRBD1. After removal of 9 bases from V and 5 bases from J, the junction contained 9 bases not matched to a gene. Per germline, CDR1 ENHRY and CDR2 SYGVKD. This CDR3 has 13 amino acids.

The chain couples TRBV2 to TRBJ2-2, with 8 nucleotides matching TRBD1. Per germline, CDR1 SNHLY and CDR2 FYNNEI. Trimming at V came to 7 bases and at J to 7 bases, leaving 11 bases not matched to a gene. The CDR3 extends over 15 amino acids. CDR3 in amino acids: CASKTLITGGGELFF. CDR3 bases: TGTGCCAGCAAAACCTTAATAACAGGGGGCGGGGAGCTGTTTTTT.

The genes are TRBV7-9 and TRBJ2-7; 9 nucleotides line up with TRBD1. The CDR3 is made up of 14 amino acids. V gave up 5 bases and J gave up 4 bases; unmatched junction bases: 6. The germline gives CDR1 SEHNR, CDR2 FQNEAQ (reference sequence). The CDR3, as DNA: TGTGCCAGCAGCACAGGACAGGGGACTTACGAGCAGTACTTC. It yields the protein CASSTGQGTYEQYF.

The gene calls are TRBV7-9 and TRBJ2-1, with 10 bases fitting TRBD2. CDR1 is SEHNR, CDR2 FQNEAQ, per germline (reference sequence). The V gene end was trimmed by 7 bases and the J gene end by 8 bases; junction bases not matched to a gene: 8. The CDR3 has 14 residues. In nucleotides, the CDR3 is TGTGCCAGCACCAACAGCGGGGGGGCCCATGAGCAGTTCTTC. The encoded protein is CASTNSGGAHEQFF. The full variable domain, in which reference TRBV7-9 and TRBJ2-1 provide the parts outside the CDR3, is DTGVSQNPRHKITKRGQNVTFRCDPISEHNRLYWYRQTLGQGPEFLTYFQNEAQLEKSRLLSDRFSAERPKGSFSTLEIQRTEQGDSAMYLCASTNSGGAHEQFFGPGTRLTVL.

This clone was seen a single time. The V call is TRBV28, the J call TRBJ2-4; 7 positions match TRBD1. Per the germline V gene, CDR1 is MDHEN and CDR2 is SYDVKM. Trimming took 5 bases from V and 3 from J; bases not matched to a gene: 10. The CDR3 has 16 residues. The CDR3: CASSQLDRIVKNIQYF. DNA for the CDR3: TGTGCCAGCAGTCAACTGGACAGGATTGTCAAAAACATTCAGTACTTC. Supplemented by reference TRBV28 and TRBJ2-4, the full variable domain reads DVKVTQSSRYLVKRTGEKVFLECVQDMDHENMFWYRQDPGLGLRLIYFSYDVKMKEKGDIPEGYSVSREKKERFSLILESASTNQTSMYLCASSQLDRIVKNIQYFGAGTRLSVL.

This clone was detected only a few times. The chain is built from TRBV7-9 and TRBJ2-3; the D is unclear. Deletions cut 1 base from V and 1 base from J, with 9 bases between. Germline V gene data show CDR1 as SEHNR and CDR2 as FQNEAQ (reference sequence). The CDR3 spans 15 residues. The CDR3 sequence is CASSLGPSRTDTQYF. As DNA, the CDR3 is TGTGCCAGCAGCTTAGGTCCTTCTCGCACAGATACGCAGTATTTT.

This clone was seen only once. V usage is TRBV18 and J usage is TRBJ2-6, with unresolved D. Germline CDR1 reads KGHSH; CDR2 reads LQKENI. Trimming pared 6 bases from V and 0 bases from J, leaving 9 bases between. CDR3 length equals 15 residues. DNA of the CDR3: TGTGCCAGCTCTCAACAGCTCTCTGGGGCCAACGTCCTGACTTTC. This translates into CASSQQLSGANVLTF.

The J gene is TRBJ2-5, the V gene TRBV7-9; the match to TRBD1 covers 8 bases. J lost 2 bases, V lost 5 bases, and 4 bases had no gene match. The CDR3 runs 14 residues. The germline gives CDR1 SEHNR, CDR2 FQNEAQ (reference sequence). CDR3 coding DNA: TGTGCCAGCAGCCCCGGACAGGGTCAAGAGACCCAGTACTTC. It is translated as CASSPGQGQETQYF.

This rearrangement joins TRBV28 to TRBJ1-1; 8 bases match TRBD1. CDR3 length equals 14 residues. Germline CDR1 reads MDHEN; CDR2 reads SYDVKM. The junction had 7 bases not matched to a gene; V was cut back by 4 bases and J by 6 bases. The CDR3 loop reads CASSSTGGSAEAFF. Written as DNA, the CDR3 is TGTGCCAGCAGTTCCACAGGGGGGAGTGCTGAAGCTTTCTTT.

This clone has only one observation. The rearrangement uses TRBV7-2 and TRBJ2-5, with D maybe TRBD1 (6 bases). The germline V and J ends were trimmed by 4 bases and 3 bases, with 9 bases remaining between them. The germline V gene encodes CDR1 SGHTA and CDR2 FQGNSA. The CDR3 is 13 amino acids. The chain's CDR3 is CASSSNREETQYF. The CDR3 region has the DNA TGTGCCAGCAGCTCCAACAGGGAAGAGACCCAGTACTTC.

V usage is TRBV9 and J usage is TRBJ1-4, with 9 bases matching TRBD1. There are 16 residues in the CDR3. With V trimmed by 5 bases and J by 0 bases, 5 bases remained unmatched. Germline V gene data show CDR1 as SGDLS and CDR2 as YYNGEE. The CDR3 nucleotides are TGTGCCAGCAGTAGGAGACAGGGGGCAACTAATGAAAAACTGTTTTTT. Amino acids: CASSRRQGATNEKLFF.

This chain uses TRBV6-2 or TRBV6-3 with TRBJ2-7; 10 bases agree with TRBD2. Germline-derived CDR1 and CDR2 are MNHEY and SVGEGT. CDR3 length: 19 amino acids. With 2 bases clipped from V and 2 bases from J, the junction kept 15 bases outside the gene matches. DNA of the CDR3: TGTGCCAGCAGTTACGGTCTAGCGGGAGTTACTTTTAATACCTACGAGCAGTACTTC. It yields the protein CASSYGLAGVTFNTYEQYF.